Listed here are 12 T cell receptor beta chains from one sample, sequenced in a study of blood T cell repertoires in COVID-19. Only in-frame clones appear in the TCRdb table, and some are missing; sequencing was by immunoSEQ multiplex PCR. This sample has 350,000 to 550,000 clones; roughly 87% occur once, and the top ten carry almost 2%. The sequenced sample consisted of PBMCs or T cells enriched from blood (not recorded which). These receptors were taken from a woman between 18 and 29 years old with acute COVID-19.

Only one count was recorded for this clone. V usage is TRBV12-5 and J usage is TRBJ2-1; D might be TRBD1 (5 bases). Germline lookup yields CDR1 LGHNT and CDR2 FRNRAP. Trimming took off 7 bases at V and 4 bases at J, with 17 bases between the two ends. CDR3 length equals 15 residues. As DNA, the CDR3 is TGTGCTAGTGTAATACCTGTCGCAGGGTACAATGAGCAGTTCTTC. Residues: CASVIPVAGYNEQFF.

CDR3 in DNA: TGTGCCAGTAGTATAGCACACGGGACACCTTATGGCTACACCTTC. Amino acid sequence: CASSIAHGTPYGYTF. The chain carries TRBV19 and TRBJ1-2, with D maybe TRBD1 (6 bases). Germline-derived CDR1 and CDR2 are LNHDA and SQIVND (reference sequence). Trimming left V 1 base short and J 5 bases short, with 14 bases between. CDR3 length: 15 residues.

This chain uses TRBV5-4 with TRBJ1-1, with D uncertain. The ends were cut back, 2 bases at V and 2 bases at J, with 7 bases in the middle. Germline CDR1 is SGHNT and CDR2 is YYREEE (reference sequence). The CDR3 loop spans 13 amino acids. The CDR3 loop reads CASSFASNTEAFF. The CDR3 nucleotides are TGTGCCAGCAGCTTTGCCAGTAACACTGAAGCTTTCTTT.

The V call is TRBV27, the J call TRBJ2-3; D is possibly TRBD2 (7 bases). Trimming pared 4 bases from V and 2 bases from J, leaving 13 bases between. This CDR3 spans 15 amino acids. Per the germline V gene, CDR1 is MNHEY and CDR2 is SMNVEV (reference sequence). The CDR3 reads CASSWAGAATDTQYF. The DNA of the CDR3 is TGTGCCAGCAGTTGGGCGGGGGCCGCCACAGATACGCAGTATTTT.

The gene calls are TRBV19 and TRBJ1-5; D may be TRBD1 (6 bases). V lost 8 bases and J 6 bases, leaving 11 bases between the germline ends. Germline lookup yields CDR1 LNHDA and CDR2 SQIVND (reference sequence). There are 12 residues in the CDR3. CDR3 loop: CASEGDGQPQHF. The CDR3 bases are TGTGCCAGTGAGGGGGACGGTCAGCCCCAGCATTTT.

The rearrangement links TRBV24-1 to TRBJ1-5, with D perhaps matching TRBD1 (5 bases). CDR1 and CDR2 (germline): KGHDR, SFDVKD. Trimming removed 9 bases at V and 3 bases at J, with 8 bases between. The CDR3 contains 12 residues. CDR3 in DNA: TGTGCCACCTCACAGGTCAATCAGCCCCAGCATTTT. Its translation: CATSQVNQPQHF.

For this clone: A read error is possible here, since a much larger clone lies one base away. The gene calls are TRBV5-1 and TRBJ1-2; TRBD1 matches at 10 bases. CDR3 length: 15 amino acids. The junction had 11 bases not matched to a gene; V was cut back by 4 bases and J by 8 bases. Per germline, CDR1 SGHRS and CDR2 YFSETQ. CDR3 sequence: CASSTAGTGDEGYTF. Written as DNA, the CDR3 is TGCGCCAGCAGCACCGCCGGGACAGGGGACGAAGGCTACACCTTC.

This clone appeared a single time. The rearrangement uses TRBV2 and TRBJ1-3; TRBD1 might be the D (5 bases). Between the trimmed V and J ends, which lost 6 bases and 0 bases, there was a span of 21 bases. This CDR3 region has 18 residues. The V gene's germline CDR1 is SNHLY and CDR2 FYNNEI. The CDR3 DNA sequence: TGTGCCAGCAGATCACTCAAGACAGTATTAGACTCTGGAAACACCATATATTTT. It encodes CASRSLKTVLDSGNTIYF.

The chain combines TRBV7-2 with TRBJ1-2, with D tentatively TRBD1 (5 bases). The germline V gene encodes CDR1 SGHTA and CDR2 FQGNSA. The CDR3 is made up of 16 amino acids. V was trimmed by 1 base and J by 2 bases, leaving 14 bases between them. In nucleotides, the CDR3 is TGTGCCAGCAGCTTAGGGACAAGAGACTGGAACTATGGCTACACCTTC. Translating gives CASSLGTRDWNYGYTF.

The rearrangement joins TRBV9 to TRBJ2-1; D possibly corresponds to TRBD1 (5 bases). V lost 0 bases and J 2 bases, leaving 12 bases between the germline ends. This CDR3 has 16 amino acids. CDR1 and CDR2 (germline): SGDLS, YYNGEE. Here the CDR3 DNA reads TGTGCCAGCAGCGTAGCTCTAGGGGATGCCTACAATGAGCAGTTCTTC. It encodes CASSVALGDAYNEQFF.

The rearrangement joins TRBV19 to TRBJ1-1; D call uncertain. The CDR3 is 13 residues long. Per germline, CDR1 LNHDA and CDR2 SQIVND (reference sequence). Trimming pared 1 base from V and 5 bases from J, leaving 8 bases between. CDR3: CASSIAPGTEAFF. The CDR3 nucleotides read TGTGCCAGTAGTATAGCTCCGGGGACTGAAGCTTTCTTT.

The chain recombines TRBV12-3 or TRBV12-4 with TRBJ1-2; a possible D gene is TRBD1 (6 bases). Deletions cut 6 bases from V and 8 bases from J, with 13 bases between. This CDR3 is built from 12 residues. CDR3 protein: CASRPTGGGYTF. CDR3 DNA sequence: TGTGCCAGCAGGCCGACAGGAGGCGGCTACACCTTC.